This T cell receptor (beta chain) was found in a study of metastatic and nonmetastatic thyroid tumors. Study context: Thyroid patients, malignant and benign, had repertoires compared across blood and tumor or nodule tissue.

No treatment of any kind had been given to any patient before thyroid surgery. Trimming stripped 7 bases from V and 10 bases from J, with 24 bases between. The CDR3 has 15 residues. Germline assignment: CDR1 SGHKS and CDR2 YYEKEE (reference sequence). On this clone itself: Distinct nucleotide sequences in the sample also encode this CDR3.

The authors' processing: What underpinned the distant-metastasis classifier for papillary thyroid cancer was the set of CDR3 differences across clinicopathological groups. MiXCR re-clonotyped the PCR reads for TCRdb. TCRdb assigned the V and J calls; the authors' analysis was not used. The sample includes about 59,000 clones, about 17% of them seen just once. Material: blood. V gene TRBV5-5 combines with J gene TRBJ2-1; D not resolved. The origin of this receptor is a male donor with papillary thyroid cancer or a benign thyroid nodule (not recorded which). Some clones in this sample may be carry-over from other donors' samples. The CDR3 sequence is CASQPSELRIGEQFF. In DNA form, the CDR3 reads TGTGCCAGCCAACCCTCTGAGTTGAGAATCGGAGAGCAGTTCTTC.